Listed below are T cell receptor beta chains from one sample, sequenced in a study of T-cell reconstitution after alpha-beta-depleted transplantation in children. TCRdb redid the calling of the PCR reads with MiXCR, one entry per CDR3 protein. Of fewer than 7,000 distinct CDR3 sequences listed, approximately 15% are singletons. The sequencing here drew on PBMCs, taken before TCRalphabeta/CD19-depleted stem cell transplant. The receptors here all came from a boy between 10 and 17 years old with acute lymphoblastic leukemia, due to receive a stem cell transplant. The CDR3 runs from the conserved cysteine through the conserved F or W. The D gene is left open where the match is weak. The size of a clone is reported for some rows only, either as once, few or many, or as a class for expanded clones.

clone_size: medium-sized
d_call: TRBD2
j_call: TRBJ2-7
cdr3_length: 18
v_call: TRBV5-1
cdr3_aa: CASSFTGISSGPSYEQYF
cdr3_nt: TGCGCCAGCAGCTTTACGGGGATTTCTAGCGGGCCCTCCTACGAGCAGTACTTC

clone_size: medium-sized
d_call: .
j_call: TRBJ2-1
cdr3_length: 17
v_call: TRBV5-1
cdr3_aa: CASSLGSGPGARDEQFF
cdr3_nt: TGCGCCAGCAGCTTGGGGTCGGGGCCGGGGGCTAGAGATGAGCAGTTCTTC

clone_size: medium-sized
d_call: TRBD1
j_call: TRBJ2-1
cdr3_length: 15
v_call: TRBV12-3/TRBV12-4
cdr3_aa: CASSARQGPDYEQFF
cdr3_nt: TGTGCCAGCAGCGCTAGACAGGGCCCTGATTATGAGCAGTTCTTC

clone_size: medium-sized
d_call: .
j_call: TRBJ2-7
cdr3_length: 13
v_call: TRBV6-5
cdr3_aa: CASRVSGIYEQYF
cdr3_nt: TGTGCCAGCCGGGTATCCGGGATCTACGAGCAGTACTTC

clone_size: medium-sized
d_call: TRBD2
j_call: TRBJ2-2
cdr3_length: 13
v_call: TRBV20-1
cdr3_aa: CSAKAGTTGELFF
cdr3_nt: TGCAGTGCTAAAGCGGGGACTACCGGGGAGCTGTTTTTT

clone_size: medium-sized
d_call: TRBD2
j_call: TRBJ2-5
cdr3_length: 16
v_call: TRBV5-1
cdr3_aa: CASSFGLAGDGETQYF
cdr3_nt: TGCGCCAGCAGCTTTGGACTAGCGGGAGACGGGGAGACCCAGTACTTC

clone_size: medium-sized
d_call: TRBD2
j_call: TRBJ2-7
cdr3_length: 15
v_call: TRBV19
cdr3_aa: CASKKAGGLSYEQYF
cdr3_nt: TGTGCCAGTAAAAAAGCGGGAGGACTCTCCTACGAGCAGTACTTC

clone_size: medium-sized
d_call: .
j_call: TRBJ1-1
cdr3_length: 16
v_call: TRBV12-3/TRBV12-4
cdr3_aa: CARVGGNYTMNTEAFF
cdr3_nt: TGTGCCAGAGTTGGCGGTAACTATACCATGAACACTGAAGCTTTCTTT

clone_size: medium-sized
d_call: .
j_call: TRBJ2-2
cdr3_length: 13
v_call: TRBV28
cdr3_aa: CASSSGGTGELFF
cdr3_nt: TGTGCCAGCAGTTCAGGGGGGACCGGGGAGCTGTTTTTT

clone_size: medium-sized
d_call: .
j_call: TRBJ1-2
cdr3_length: 13
v_call: TRBV10-3
cdr3_aa: CAISEWGAYGYTF
cdr3_nt: TGTGCCATCAGTGAGTGGGGGGCCTATGGCTACACCTTC

clone_size: medium-sized
d_call: .
j_call: TRBJ2-7
cdr3_length: 15
v_call: TRBV6-5
cdr3_aa: CASRQDQTVTYEQYF
cdr3_nt: TGTGCCAGCAGGCAGGACCAGACAGTAACCTACGAGCAGTACTTC

clone_size: medium-sized
d_call: .
j_call: TRBJ1-1
cdr3_length: 11
v_call: TRBV20-1
cdr3_aa: CSATAGIEAFF
cdr3_nt: TGCAGTGCGACAGCAGGGATTGAAGCTTTCTTT

clone_size: medium-sized
d_call: .
j_call: TRBJ2-1
cdr3_length: 15
v_call: TRBV18
cdr3_aa: CASSPQSVSYNEQFF
cdr3_nt: TGTGCCAGCTCACCACAGTCGGTCTCCTACAATGAGCAGTTCTTC

clone_size: medium-sized
d_call: TRBD1
j_call: TRBJ2-7
cdr3_length: 13
v_call: TRBV16
cdr3_aa: CASSPGTGGEQYF
cdr3_nt: TGTGCCAGCAGCCCAGGGACAGGGGGCGAGCAGTACTTC

clone_size: medium-sized
d_call: .
j_call: TRBJ1-1
cdr3_length: 14
v_call: TRBV12-3/TRBV12-4
cdr3_aa: CASSAWTENTEAFF
cdr3_nt: TGTGCCAGCAGTGCGTGGACTGAGAACACTGAAGCTTTCTTT

clone_size: medium-sized
d_call: .
j_call: TRBJ2-6
cdr3_length: 17
v_call: TRBV7-9
cdr3_aa: CASSLGSFSSGANVLTF
cdr3_nt: TGTGCCAGCAGCTTGGGCAGTTTTAGCTCTGGGGCCAACGTCCTGACTTTC

clone_size: medium-sized
d_call: TRBD1
j_call: TRBJ1-1
cdr3_length: 16
v_call: TRBV29-1
cdr3_aa: CSVDSRTGITGTEAFF
cdr3_nt: TGCAGCGTTGATTCCCGGACAGGGATCACCGGCACTGAAGCTTTCTTT

clone_size: medium-sized
d_call: .
j_call: TRBJ1-2
cdr3_length: 14
v_call: TRBV7-6
cdr3_aa: CASSLASNSYGYTF
cdr3_nt: TGTGCCAGCAGCTTAGCGTCAAACAGCTATGGCTACACCTTC

clone_size: many
d_call: TRBD2
j_call: TRBJ2-5
cdr3_length: 20
v_call: TRBV20-1
cdr3_aa: CSAREEEAGLAGPSWETQYF
cdr3_nt: TGCAGTGCTAGAGAGGAAGAAGCGGGACTAGCGGGGCCGTCTTGGGAGACCCAGTACTTC

clone_size: medium-sized
d_call: .
j_call: TRBJ1-4
cdr3_length: 15
v_call: TRBV7-9
cdr3_aa: CASSADRATNEKLFF
cdr3_nt: TGTGCCAGCAGCGCAGACCGTGCAACTAATGAAAAACTGTTTTTT

clone_size: .
d_call: .
j_call: TRBJ2-1
cdr3_length: 13
v_call: TRBV7-9
cdr3_aa: CATGTGQSKEQFF
cdr3_nt: TGTGCCACCGGAACAGGGCAGTCGAAAGAGCAGTTCTTC

clone_size: many
d_call: .
j_call: TRBJ2-7
cdr3_length: 13
v_call: TRBV6-2/TRBV6-3
cdr3_aa: CASSYGQSYEQYF
cdr3_nt: TGTGCCAGCAGTTACGGGCAGTCCTACGAGCAGTACTTC

clone_size: medium-sized
d_call: .
j_call: TRBJ2-7
cdr3_length: 14
v_call: TRBV5-1
cdr3_aa: CASSLGWAAYEQYF
cdr3_nt: TGCGCCAGCAGCTTGGGGTGGGCAGCCTACGAGCAGTACTTC

clone_size: .
d_call: .
j_call: TRBJ1-5
cdr3_length: 14
v_call: TRBV4-2
cdr3_aa: CAMSPGGTRQPQHF
cdr3_nt: TGTGCCATGAGCCCGGGGGGGACTCGACAGCCCCAGCATTTT

clone_size: medium-sized
d_call: .
j_call: TRBJ2-2
cdr3_length: 13
v_call: TRBV11-2
cdr3_aa: CASNLGGPGELFF
cdr3_nt: TGTGCCAGCAACCTCGGGGGCCCCGGGGAGCTGTTTTTT

clone_size: many
d_call: TRBD2
j_call: TRBJ2-3
cdr3_length: 15
v_call: TRBV30
cdr3_aa: CAWTLAGHSTDTQYF
cdr3_nt: TGTGCCTGGACCCTAGCGGGGCATAGCACAGATACGCAGTATTTT

clone_size: many
d_call: .
j_call: TRBJ1-2
cdr3_length: 16
v_call: TRBV6-5
cdr3_aa: CASSPSGRHPGYGYTF
cdr3_nt: TGTGCCAGCAGTCCATCCGGCCGACATCCAGGTTATGGCTACACCTTC

clone_size: many
d_call: .
j_call: TRBJ2-7
cdr3_length: 14
v_call: TRBV19
cdr3_aa: CASSIGSGPYEQYF
cdr3_nt: TGTGCCAGTAGTATTGGCAGCGGGCCCTACGAGCAGTACTTC

clone_size: medium-sized
d_call: .
j_call: TRBJ1-2
cdr3_length: 12
v_call: TRBV20-1
cdr3_aa: CSAPTSIYGYTF
cdr3_nt: TGCAGTGCTCCGACATCTATCTATGGCTACACCTTC

clone_size: .
d_call: .
j_call: TRBJ2-2
cdr3_length: 16
v_call: TRBV19
cdr3_aa: CARSIQIRGETGELFF
cdr3_nt: TGTGCCCGTAGCATCCAGATCAGAGGAGAAACCGGGGAGCTGTTTTTT

clone_size: medium-sized
d_call: TRBD2
j_call: TRBJ2-1
cdr3_length: 15
v_call: TRBV7-3
cdr3_aa: CASSSRTSGSNEQFF
cdr3_nt: TGTGCCAGCAGCTCCAGGACTAGCGGGAGTAATGAGCAGTTCTTC

clone_size: medium-sized
d_call: .
j_call: TRBJ2-5
cdr3_length: 16
v_call: TRBV9
cdr3_aa: CASSVGEGGLRETQYF
cdr3_nt: TGTGCCAGCAGCGTGGGTGAGGGGGGCCTCCGAGAGACCCAGTACTTC

clone_size: few
d_call: TRBD2
j_call: TRBJ2-3
cdr3_length: 19
v_call: TRBV18
cdr3_aa: CASSSSLGTSGLSTDTQYF
cdr3_nt: TGTGCCAGCTCATCCAGCCTGGGGACTAGCGGATTAAGCACAGATACGCAGTATTTT

clone_size: medium-sized
d_call: .
j_call: TRBJ2-7
cdr3_length: 14
v_call: TRBV18
cdr3_aa: CASSPTRSSYEQYF
cdr3_nt: TGTGCCAGCTCACCGACCCGGAGCTCCTACGAGCAGTACTTC

clone_size: many
d_call: .
j_call: TRBJ1-1
cdr3_length: 16
v_call: TRBV18
cdr3_aa: CASSMDSAGVNTEAFF
cdr3_nt: TGTGCCAGCTCAATGGACAGTGCTGGGGTGAACACTGAAGCTTTCTTT

clone_size: medium-sized
d_call: .
j_call: TRBJ2-7
cdr3_length: 14
v_call: TRBV27
cdr3_aa: CASSLGPLGYEQYF
cdr3_nt: TGTGCCAGCAGTCTCGGACCGCTCGGATACGAGCAGTACTTC

clone_size: few
d_call: .
j_call: TRBJ2-1
cdr3_length: 15
v_call: TRBV5-4
cdr3_aa: CASSEMPWSYNEQFF
cdr3_nt: TGTGCCAGCAGCGAGATGCCCTGGTCCTACAATGAGCAGTTCTTC

clone_size: medium-sized
d_call: TRBD2
j_call: TRBJ2-3
cdr3_length: 14
v_call: TRBV3-1
cdr3_aa: CASSPTRGLEGPLF
cdr3_nt: TGTGCCAGCAGCCCAACCCGGGGACTAGAGGGGCCACTTTTT

clone_size: medium-sized
d_call: .
j_call: TRBJ2-2
cdr3_length: 15
v_call: TRBV6-5
cdr3_aa: CASSYIASRAGELFF
cdr3_nt: TGTGCCAGCAGTTACATAGCTAGCCGGGCCGGGGAGCTGTTTTTT

clone_size: medium-sized
d_call: .
j_call: TRBJ1-1
cdr3_length: 15
v_call: TRBV6-1
cdr3_aa: CASTLGQQRNTEAFF
cdr3_nt: TGTGCCAGCACACTCGGCCAACAGAGGAACACTGAAGCTTTCTTT

clone_size: medium-sized
d_call: .
j_call: TRBJ2-7
cdr3_length: 14
v_call: TRBV12-3/TRBV12-4
cdr3_aa: CASSLGQGRYEQYF
cdr3_nt: TGTGCCAGCAGTTTAGGGCAGGGTCGCTACGAGCAGTACTTC

clone_size: medium-sized
d_call: .
j_call: TRBJ1-2
cdr3_length: 11
v_call: TRBV6-1
cdr3_aa: CATRVNYGYTF
cdr3_nt: TGTGCCACCCGGGTTAACTATGGCTACACCTTC

clone_size: .
d_call: TRBD2
j_call: TRBJ2-3
cdr3_length: 16
v_call: TRBV20-1
cdr3_aa: CSASGTSGAPRDTQYF
cdr3_nt: TGCAGTGCTAGTGGGACTAGCGGGGCCCCCCGTGATACGCAGTATTTT

clone_size: medium-sized
d_call: TRBD2
j_call: TRBJ2-1
cdr3_length: 17
v_call: TRBV7-3
cdr3_aa: CASSPYSGGGAYNEQFF
cdr3_nt: TGTGCCAGCAGCCCCTACTCCGGGGGAGGGGCCTACAATGAGCAGTTCTTC

clone_size: few
d_call: .
j_call: TRBJ2-4
cdr3_length: 13
v_call: TRBV2
cdr3_aa: CASSEEGANIQYF
cdr3_nt: TGTGCCAGCAGTGAAGAGGGAGCGAACATTCAGTACTTC

clone_size: medium-sized
d_call: .
j_call: TRBJ1-4
cdr3_length: 14
v_call: TRBV6-5
cdr3_aa: CASRDTGWDEKLFF
cdr3_nt: TGTGCCAGCCGGGATACAGGTTGGGATGAAAAACTGTTTTTT

clone_size: medium-sized
d_call: TRBD1
j_call: TRBJ1-5
cdr3_length: 16
v_call: TRBV15
cdr3_aa: CATSRGTGWSNQPQHF
cdr3_nt: TGTGCCACCAGCAGAGGGACAGGGTGGAGCAATCAGCCCCAGCATTTT

clone_size: once
d_call: .
j_call: TRBJ1-5
cdr3_length: 14
v_call: TRBV19
cdr3_aa: CASSIRWSNQPQHF
cdr3_nt: TGTGCCAGTAGTATACGGTGGAGCAATCAGCCCCAGCATTTT

clone_size: medium-sized
d_call: .
j_call: TRBJ2-7
cdr3_length: 12
v_call: TRBV28
cdr3_aa: CASSMMGYEQYF
cdr3_nt: TGTGCCAGCAGTATGATGGGATACGAGCAGTACTTC

clone_size: medium-sized
d_call: .
j_call: TRBJ2-1
cdr3_length: 12
v_call: TRBV5-5
cdr3_aa: CASSLPVREQFF
cdr3_nt: TGTGCCAGCAGCTTGCCAGTACGTGAGCAGTTCTTC

clone_size: many
d_call: .
j_call: TRBJ1-1
cdr3_length: 13
v_call: TRBV28
cdr3_aa: CASRTSGGTEAFF
cdr3_nt: TGTGCCAGCAGAACCTCTGGGGGCACTGAAGCTTTCTTT

clone_size: medium-sized
d_call: .
j_call: TRBJ1-1
cdr3_length: 13
v_call: TRBV12-3/TRBV12-4
cdr3_aa: CASRWGEDPEAFF
cdr3_nt: TGTGCCAGTCGGTGGGGGGAGGACCCTGAAGCTTTCTTT

clone_size: many
d_call: TRBD1
j_call: TRBJ2-3
cdr3_length: 16
v_call: TRBV18
cdr3_aa: CASSPGTGQHTDTQYF
cdr3_nt: TGTGCCAGCTCACCGGGGACAGGTCAACACACAGATACGCAGTATTTT

clone_size: medium-sized
d_call: TRBD1
j_call: TRBJ2-1
cdr3_length: 14
v_call: TRBV5-1
cdr3_aa: CASSLAGGGNEQFF
cdr3_nt: TGCGCCAGCAGCTTGGCAGGGGGCGGAAATGAGCAGTTCTTC

clone_size: .
d_call: .
j_call: TRBJ1-1
cdr3_length: 17
v_call: TRBV28
cdr3_aa: CASRKRDTANMNTEAFF
cdr3_nt: TGTGCCAGCAGAAAACGAGACACGGCGAACATGAACACTGAAGCTTTCTTT

clone_size: many
d_call: TRBD2
j_call: TRBJ2-5
cdr3_length: 14
v_call: TRBV29-1
cdr3_aa: CSVGYGLVPETQYF
cdr3_nt: TGCAGCGTTGGCTACGGACTAGTTCCAGAGACCCAGTACTTC

clone_size: few
d_call: .
j_call: TRBJ2-1
cdr3_length: 15
v_call: TRBV30
cdr3_aa: CAWPLRGYSYNEQFF
cdr3_nt: TGTGCCTGGCCCCTTAGGGGTTACTCCTACAATGAGCAGTTCTTC

clone_size: .
d_call: TRBD2
j_call: TRBJ2-1
cdr3_length: 15
v_call: TRBV28
cdr3_aa: CASSLFRAGDPEQFF
cdr3_nt: TGTGCCAGCAGTTTGTTTCGAGCGGGAGATCCTGAGCAGTTCTTC

clone_size: .
d_call: TRBD1
j_call: TRBJ2-7
cdr3_length: 17
v_call: TRBV20-1
cdr3_aa: CSARLGTGGEFGDEQYF
cdr3_nt: TGCAGTGCTAGACTCGGGACAGGAGGCGAGTTTGGAGACGAGCAGTACTTC